The 24 T cell receptor beta chains in this list originate from one sample, sequenced in a study of cytomegalovirus exposure and HLA in healthy donors (dated by TCRdb to 2017 to 2019). Library prep was done by the immunoSEQ multiplex PCR assay. For the multiplex PCR, a mixture combining 60 forward primers for TCR Vbeta segments and 13 reverse primers for TCR Jbeta segments was used. TCRdb obtained this table from immuneACCESS and retained in-frame rearrangements with V and J assigned. These tables miss some clones; where compared with another copy, unresolved V genes account for less than half of the shortfall, and the remainder is unexplained. Within this sample are around 130,000 clones, with approximately 89% of them counted one time only. About 6.7% of the sample lies in the top ten. The sample taken for sequencing was PBMCs. These receptor sequences come from a woman in her twenties or thirties in good health and CMV-seropositive.

This clone was observed a few times. The V call is TRBV5-1, the J call TRBJ2-3, with 7 bases matching TRBD2. Germline V CDR1 and CDR2: SGHRS, YFSETQ. J lost 1 base, V lost 2 bases, and 4 bases had no gene match. The CDR3 spans 15 residues. The CDR3 is CASSFTGGGTDTQYF. For the CDR3, the DNA is TGCGCCAGCAGCTTTACTGGGGGGGGCACAGATACGCAGTATTTT.

V is TRBV19 and J is TRBJ1-4; 7 bases agree with TRBD1. CDR1 is LNHDA and CDR2 is SQIVND in the germline V gene (reference sequence). Trimming removed 7 bases from V and 0 bases from J; junction bases left unmatched: 8. This CDR3 is built from 16 residues. The CDR3 region has the DNA TGTGCCAGTAAGGGGACAGTTGATACAACTAATGAAAAACTGTTTTTT. It translates to CASKGTVDTTNEKLFF.

V and J are TRBV7-9 and TRBJ2-4; 10 nucleotides match TRBD1. Per germline, CDR1 SEHNR and CDR2 FQNEAQ (reference sequence). The V segment lost 4 bases and the J segment 7 bases; nucleotides outside the gene matches: 10. This CDR3 contains 16 residues. Here the CDR3 DNA reads TGTGCCAGCAGCTCTTTGACAGGGGGCGGGGGGAACATTCAGTACTTC. Protein sequence: CASSSLTGGGGNIQYF. Based on the CDR3 plus reference TRBV7-9 and TRBJ2-4, the full variable domain is DTGVSQNPRHKITKRGQNVTFRCDPISEHNRLYWYRQTLGQGPEFLTYFQNEAQLEKSRLLSDRFSAERPKGSFSTLEIQRTEQGDSAMYLCASSSLTGGGGNIQYFGAGTRLSVL.

V usage is TRBV5-1 and J usage is TRBJ1-3, with D maybe TRBD1 (5 bases). With 2 bases removed from V and 10 bases from J, the gap between germline ends came to 13 bases. Germline CDR1 SGHRS, CDR2 YFSETQ. There are 13 residues in the CDR3. This CDR3 reads CASSFGQGWTIYF. The CDR3 nucleotides read TGCGCCAGCAGCTTCGGGCAGGGATGGACCATATATTTT.

This clone was seen just once. The CDR3 DNA reads as TGTGCCACCAGCAGAGGAGGGTCACCCCTCCACTTT. Translation gives CATSRGGSPLHF. This chain uses TRBV15 with TRBJ1-6, with D unclear. V was clipped by 1 base and J by 10 bases, with 5 bases between them. Germline V CDR1 and CDR2: LNHNV, YYDKDF (reference sequence). CDR3 length: 12 amino acids. The whole variable domain, filled in from reference TRBV15 and TRBJ1-6, reads DAMVIQNPRYQVTQFGKPVTLSCSQTLNHNVMYWYQQKSSQAPKLLFHYYDKDFNNEADTPDNFQSRRPNTSFCFLDIRSPGLGDTAMYLCATSRGGSPLHFGNGTRLTVT.

The rearrangement uses TRBV6-4 and TRBJ1-1; D not certain. V lost 6 bases to trimming and J lost 5 bases, with 19 bases between them. The CDR3 length is 15 residues. Looked up from germline, CDR1 is MRHNA and CDR2 is SNTAGT. The CDR3 spells CASSVSSSERTEAFF. The CDR3 nucleotides read TGTGCCAGCAGCGTGTCTTCATCGGAGCGGACTGAAGCTTTCTTT.

V and J are TRBV30 and TRBJ2-1; D is possibly TRBD2 (5 bases). Trimming removed 5 bases from V and 0 bases from J, with 14 bases in between. CDR3 length: 15 residues. Germline V CDR1 and CDR2: GTSNPN, SVGIG (reference sequence). The CDR3 nucleotides read TGTGCCTGGGCCGGGGTGGGATTCTCCTACAATGAGCAGTTCTTC. Protein sequence: CAWAGVGFSYNEQFF.

DNA for the CDR3: TGCGCCAGCAGACAGGGGTCGACTAATGAAAAACTGTTTTTT. Translation gives CASRQGSTNEKLFF. The rearrangement uses TRBV5-1 and TRBJ1-4; 7 nucleotides match TRBD1. Per the germline V gene, CDR1 is SGHRS and CDR2 is YFSETQ. Trimming at V came to 5 bases and at J to 2 bases, leaving 3 bases not matched to a gene. The CDR3 totals 14 residues.

The rearrangement joins TRBV7-9 to TRBJ1-4, with a weak D call TRBD1 (5 bases). Germline V gene lookup returns CDR1 SEHNR and CDR2 FQNEAQ (reference sequence). The ends were cut back, 4 bases at V and 5 bases at J, with 20 bases in the middle. The CDR3 consists of 17 residues. The CDR3: CASSSYAGPVKNEKLFF. In DNA, the CDR3 is TGTGCCAGCAGCTCATATGCGGGGCCAGTAAAGAATGAAAAACTGTTTTTT.

The CDR3 DNA reads TGCGCCAGCAGCTTGGTACAAGGAGGGTCTGGAAACACCATATATTTT. It encodes CASSLVQGGSGNTIYF. The chain uses TRBV5-1 and TRBJ1-3, with D hard to call. The CDR3 totals 16 residues. Germline V gene lookup returns CDR1 SGHRS and CDR2 YFSETQ. V lost 0 bases to trimming and J lost 1 base, with 11 bases between them.

The chain joins TRBV5-1 to TRBJ2-1; 9 nucleotides match TRBD1. Trimming cost V 5 bases and J 4 bases; bases outside gene matches: 13. CDR3 length: 17 residues. Germline lookup yields CDR1 SGHRS and CDR2 YFSETQ. CDR3 in DNA: TGCGCCAGCAGTTCGGCCGCCGGGACAGGGATTTACAATGAGCAGTTCTTC. It encodes CASSSAAGTGIYNEQFF. The full variable domain, its missing parts supplied by reference TRBV5-1 and TRBJ2-1, is KAGVTQTPRYLIKTRGQQVTLSCSPISGHRSVSWYQQTPGQGLQFLFEYFSETQRNKGNFPGRFSGRQFSNSRSEMNVSTLELGDSALYLCASSSAAGTGIYNEQFFGPGTRLTVL.

The chain has TRBV18 and TRBJ1-3; 7 nucleotides line up with TRBD1. This CDR3 spans 16 amino acids. V shed 1 base and J 2 bases; nucleotides not matched to a gene: 5. CDR1 and CDR2 from the germline V gene are KGHSH and LQKENI. The CDR3 DNA follows: TGTGCCAGCTCACCACAGGGGGCGAAAACTGGAAACACCATATATTTT. Its translation: CASSPQGAKTGNTIYF.

Of note for this clone: The junction differs from germline at one of its ends, possibly a read error. The CDR3 loop reads CSVEDTEAFF. The CDR3 DNA sequence: TGCAGCGTTGAAGACACAGAAGCTTTCTTT. The chain couples TRBV29-1 to TRBJ1-1, with D unclear. Germline V lookup: CDR1 SQVTM, CDR2 ANQGSEA. The CDR3 extends over 10 amino acids.

As concerns this clone: A junction boundary mismatches the germline segment, possibly from a read error. Additional DNA sequences in this sample encode the identical CDR3. V is TRBV6-1 and J is TRBJ1-1; no clear D. The germline CDR1 and CDR2 sequences are MNHNS and SASEGT. The CDR3 loop spans 13 amino acids. CDR3 DNA: TGTGCCAGCAGTGCTAGCATGAACACTGAAGCCTTCTTT. It codes for CASSASMNTEAFF.

The V call is TRBV5-4, the J call TRBJ1-2, with 8 bases lining up with TRBD1. This CDR3 has 13 amino acids. The V gene's germline CDR1 is SGHNT and CDR2 YYREEE (reference sequence). The V gene end was trimmed by 0 bases and the J gene end by 8 bases; junction bases not matched to a gene: 3. In DNA, the CDR3 is TGTGCCAGCAGCTTGGCACAGGGGGGAGGCTACACCTTC. Translated: CASSLAQGGGYTF. Filled out from reference TRBV5-4 and TRBJ1-2, the complete variable domain reads ETGVTQSPTHLIKTRGQQVTLRCSSQSGHNTVSWYQQALGQGPQFIFQYYREEENGRGNFPPRFSGLQFPNYSSELNVNALELDDSALYLCASSLAQGGGYTFGSGTRLTVV.

The chain joins TRBV18 to TRBJ1-4, with D possibly TRBD1 on 6 matching bases. The CDR3 sequence is 16 residues long. Between the trimmed V and J ends, which lost 2 bases and 3 bases, there was a span of 13 bases. Germline V gives CDR1 KGHSH, CDR2 LQKENI. Written as DNA, the CDR3 is TGTGCCAGCTCACCATCCCGACAGGTTTCTAATGAAAAACTGTTTTTT. Residues: CASSPSRQVSNEKLFF.

The rearrangement links TRBV5-4 to TRBJ2-7; 9 nucleotides match TRBD1. CDR1 and CDR2 (germline): SGHNT, YYREEE (reference sequence). This CDR3 spans 14 amino acids. V shed 2 bases and J 6 bases; nucleotides not matched to a gene: 6. The CDR3 sequence is CASSFDRGGREQYF. In nucleotides, the CDR3 is TGTGCCAGCAGCTTCGACAGGGGGGGGCGCGAGCAGTACTTC. Together with reference TRBV5-4 and TRBJ2-7, the CDR3 gives the full variable domain: ETGVTQSPTHLIKTRGQQVTLRCSSQSGHNTVSWYQQALGQGPQFIFQYYREEENGRGNFPPRFSGLQFPNYSSELNVNALELDDSALYLCASSFDRGGREQYFGPGTRLTVT.

V is TRBV29-1 and J is TRBJ2-1; 10 nucleotides align to TRBD1. CDR1 is SQVTM, CDR2 ANQGSEA, per germline. Trimming took 5 bases from V and 6 from J; bases not matched to a gene: 7. The CDR3 consists of 14 residues. As DNA, the CDR3 is TGCAGCGTTAAAAGGACAGGGGGTGGCAATGAGCAGTTCTTC. Encoded protein: CSVKRTGGGNEQFF.

The chain carries TRBV7-8 and TRBJ2-7; 8 bases line up with TRBD1. The V and J ends lost 5 bases and 2 bases, in that order; junction bases with no gene match: 2. CDR3 length: 13 amino acids. Per germline, CDR1 SGHVS and CDR2 FQNEAQ. CDR3 sequence: CASSQGATYEQYF. The CDR3 nucleotides are TGTGCCAGCAGCCAGGGGGCCACCTACGAGCAGTACTTC.

This clone has a single count. This chain joins TRBV29-1 and TRBJ2-3; D perhaps matches TRBD2 (5 bases). Deletions cut 0 bases from V and 1 base from J, with 8 bases between. The CDR3 has 14 amino acids. CDR1 and CDR2 (germline): SQVTM, ANQGSEA. DNA of the CDR3: TGCAGCGTTGAAGATGGAGGAGGCACAGATACGCAGTATTTT. Encoded protein: CSVEDGGGTDTQYF.

The J gene is TRBJ2-5, the V gene TRBV28, with 7 positions matching TRBD2. CDR3 size: 15 residues. The V gene end was trimmed by 6 bases and the J gene end by 2 bases; junction bases not matched to a gene: 9. Germline V lookup: CDR1 MDHEN, CDR2 SYDVKM. CDR3 sequence reads: CASSRFGGSQETQYF. The CDR3 DNA reads as TGTGCCAGCAGCCGGTTCGGGGGGAGTCAAGAGACCCAGTACTTC.

This clone was observed a handful of times. V and J are TRBV2 and TRBJ1-1, with D unclear. Trimming took off 6 bases at V and 12 bases at J, with 14 bases between the two ends. The CDR3 length is 11 residues. Germline CDR1 and CDR2: SNHLY and FYNNEI. The CDR3 loop is CASRFERVSFF. The CDR3 region has the DNA TGTGCCAGCAGGTTCGAACGGGTGTCTTTCTTT.

V is TRBV23-1 and J is TRBJ2-7; possible D gene TRBD2, 7 bases. TRBV23-1 is classed as an ORF, of uncertain function. This CDR3 has 13 amino acids. Trimming took 8 bases from V and 6 from J, leaving 17 bases between them. CDR3 region: CASRGADVPEQYF. CDR3 DNA sequence: TGCGCCAGCCGGGGGGCAGATGTCCCCGAGCAGTACTTC.

V usage is TRBV7-9 and J usage is TRBJ1-2; 11 bases map to TRBD1. Germline V gives CDR1 SEHNR, CDR2 FQNEAQ (reference sequence). Trimming cost V 5 bases and J 14 bases; bases outside gene matches: 7. This CDR3 region has 12 residues. Here the CDR3 reads CASSPWGTGGTF. The CDR3 DNA is TGTGCCAGCAGCCCTTGGGGGACAGGGGGGACCTTC.